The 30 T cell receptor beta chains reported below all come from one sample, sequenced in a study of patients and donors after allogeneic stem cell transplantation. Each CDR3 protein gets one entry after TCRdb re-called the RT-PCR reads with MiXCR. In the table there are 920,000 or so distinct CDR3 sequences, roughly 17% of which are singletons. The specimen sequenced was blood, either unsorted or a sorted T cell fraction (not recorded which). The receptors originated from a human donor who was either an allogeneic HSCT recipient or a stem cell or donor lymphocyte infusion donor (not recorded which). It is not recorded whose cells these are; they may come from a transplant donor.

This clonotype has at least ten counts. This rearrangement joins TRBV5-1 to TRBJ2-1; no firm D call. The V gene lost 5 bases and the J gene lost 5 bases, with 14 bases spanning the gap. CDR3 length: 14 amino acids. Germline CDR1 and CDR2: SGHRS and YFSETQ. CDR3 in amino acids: CASRSRPVDNEQFF. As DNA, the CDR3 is TGCGCCAGCAGATCGAGGCCTGTAGACAATGAGCAGTTCTTC.

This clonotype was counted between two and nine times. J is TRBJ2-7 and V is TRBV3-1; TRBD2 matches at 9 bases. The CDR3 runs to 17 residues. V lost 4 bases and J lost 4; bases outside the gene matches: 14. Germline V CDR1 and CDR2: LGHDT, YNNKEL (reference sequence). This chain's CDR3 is CASSLSSGALRGYEQYF. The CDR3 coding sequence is TGTGCCAGCAGCCTCTCTAGCGGGGCCCTCAGGGGGTACGAGCAGTACTTC.

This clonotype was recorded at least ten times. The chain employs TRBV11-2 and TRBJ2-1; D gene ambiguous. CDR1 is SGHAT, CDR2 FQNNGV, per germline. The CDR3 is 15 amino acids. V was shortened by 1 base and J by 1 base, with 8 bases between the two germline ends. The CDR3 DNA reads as TGTGCCAGCAGCTTAGGTTCCGGGTCCTACAATGAGCAGTTCTTC. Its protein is CASSLGSGSYNEQFF.

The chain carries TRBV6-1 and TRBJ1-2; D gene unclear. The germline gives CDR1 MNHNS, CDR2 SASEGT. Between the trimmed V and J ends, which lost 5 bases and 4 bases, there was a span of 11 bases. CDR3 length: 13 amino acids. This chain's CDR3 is CASSPMEGYGYTF. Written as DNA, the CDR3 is TGTGCCAGCAGTCCCATGGAGGGCTATGGCTACACCTTC.

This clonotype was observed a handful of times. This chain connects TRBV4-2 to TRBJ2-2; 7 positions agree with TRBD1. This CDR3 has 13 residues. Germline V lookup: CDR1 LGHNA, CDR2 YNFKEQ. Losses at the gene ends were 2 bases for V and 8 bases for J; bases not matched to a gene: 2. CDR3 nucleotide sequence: TGTGCCAGCAGCCAACACAGGGGTGGGGAGCTGTTTTTT. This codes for CASSQHRGGELFF.

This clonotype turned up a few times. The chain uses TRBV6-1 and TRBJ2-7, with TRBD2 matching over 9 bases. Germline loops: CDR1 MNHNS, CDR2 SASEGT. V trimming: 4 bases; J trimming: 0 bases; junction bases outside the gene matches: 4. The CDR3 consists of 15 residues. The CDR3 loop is CASSAAGGPSYEQYF. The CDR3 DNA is TGTGCCAGCAGTGCCGCGGGAGGGCCCTCCTACGAGCAGTACTTC.

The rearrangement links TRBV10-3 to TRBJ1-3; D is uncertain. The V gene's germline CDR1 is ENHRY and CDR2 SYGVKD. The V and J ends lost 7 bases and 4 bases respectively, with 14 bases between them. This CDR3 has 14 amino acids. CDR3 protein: CAIMAAELGNTIYF. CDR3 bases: TGTGCCATCATGGCAGCAGAATTGGGAAACACCATATATTTT.

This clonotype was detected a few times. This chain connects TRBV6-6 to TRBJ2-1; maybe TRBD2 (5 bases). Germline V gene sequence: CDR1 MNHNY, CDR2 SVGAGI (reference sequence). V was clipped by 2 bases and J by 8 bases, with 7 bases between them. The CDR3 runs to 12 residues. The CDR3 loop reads CASSYPGYEQFF. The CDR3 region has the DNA TGTGCCAGCAGTTACCCGGGATATGAGCAGTTCTTC.

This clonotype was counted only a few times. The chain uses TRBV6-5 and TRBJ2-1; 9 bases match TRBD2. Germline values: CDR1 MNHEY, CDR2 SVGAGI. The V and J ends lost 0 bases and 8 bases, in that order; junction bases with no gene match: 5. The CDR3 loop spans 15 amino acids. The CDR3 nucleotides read TGTGCCAGCAGTTACTCTGGCGGGGGGGAGTATGAGCAGTTCTTC. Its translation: CASSYSGGGEYEQFF.

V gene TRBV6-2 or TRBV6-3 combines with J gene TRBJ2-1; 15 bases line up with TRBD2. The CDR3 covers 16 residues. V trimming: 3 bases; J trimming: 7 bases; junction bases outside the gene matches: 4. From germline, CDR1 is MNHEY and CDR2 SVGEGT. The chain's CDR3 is CASSYGTSGRRNEQFF. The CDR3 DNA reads TGTGCCAGCAGTTATGGGACTAGCGGGAGGCGGAATGAGCAGTTCTTC.

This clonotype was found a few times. For the CDR3, the DNA is TGTGCCAGCAGCCCGGGACTAGCGGGGCTAACCTACGAGCAGTACTTC. Translating it yields CASSPGLAGLTYEQYF. The genes are TRBV6-1 and TRBJ2-7; 13 bases are shared with TRBD2. V shed 6 bases, J shed 2 bases, and the junction held 7 bases outside the gene matches. The germline CDR1 and CDR2 sequences are MNHNS and SASEGT. The CDR3 consists of 16 residues.

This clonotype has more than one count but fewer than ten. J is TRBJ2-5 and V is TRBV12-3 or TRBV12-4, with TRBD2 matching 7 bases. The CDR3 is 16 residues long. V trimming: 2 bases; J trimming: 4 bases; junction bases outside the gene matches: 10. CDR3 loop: CASSLSGVLGSETQYF. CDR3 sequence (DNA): TGTGCCAGCAGTTTAAGCGGGGTTTTAGGGTCAGAGACCCAGTACTTC.

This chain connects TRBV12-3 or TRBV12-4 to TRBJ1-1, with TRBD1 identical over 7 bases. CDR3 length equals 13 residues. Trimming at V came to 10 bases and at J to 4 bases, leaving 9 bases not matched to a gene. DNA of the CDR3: TGTGCCACTCGGACAGGTCGGTTCACTGAAGCTTTCTTT. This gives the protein CATRTGRFTEAFF.

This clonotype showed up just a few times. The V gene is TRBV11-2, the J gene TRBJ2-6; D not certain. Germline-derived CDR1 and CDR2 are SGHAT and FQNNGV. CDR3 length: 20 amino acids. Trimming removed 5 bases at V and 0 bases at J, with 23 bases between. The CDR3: CASSDPDGYNGPSGANVLTF. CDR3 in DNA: TGTGCCAGCAGCGATCCGGACGGATACAATGGACCCTCTGGGGCCAACGTCCTGACTTTC.

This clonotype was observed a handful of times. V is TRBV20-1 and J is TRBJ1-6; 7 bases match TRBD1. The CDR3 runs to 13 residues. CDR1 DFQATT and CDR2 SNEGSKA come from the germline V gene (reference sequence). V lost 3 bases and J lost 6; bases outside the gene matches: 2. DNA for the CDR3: TGCAGTGCTAGTCAGGGGGTTAATTCACCCCTCCACTTT. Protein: CSASQGVNSPLHF.

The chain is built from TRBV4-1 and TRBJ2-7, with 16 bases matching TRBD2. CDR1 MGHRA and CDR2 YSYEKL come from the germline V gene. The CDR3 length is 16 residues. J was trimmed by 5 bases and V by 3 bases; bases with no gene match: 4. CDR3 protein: CASSQPGTSGGDEQYF. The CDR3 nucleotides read TGCGCCAGCAGCCAGCCAGGGACTAGCGGGGGGGACGAGCAGTACTTC.

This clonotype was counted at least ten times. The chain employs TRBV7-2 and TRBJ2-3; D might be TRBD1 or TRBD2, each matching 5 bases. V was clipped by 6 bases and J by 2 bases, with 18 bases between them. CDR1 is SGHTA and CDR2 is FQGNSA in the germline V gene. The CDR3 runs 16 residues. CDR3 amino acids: CASSMTGAIYTDTQYF. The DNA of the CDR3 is TGTGCCAGCAGTATGACCGGGGCCATTTACACAGATACGCAGTATTTT.

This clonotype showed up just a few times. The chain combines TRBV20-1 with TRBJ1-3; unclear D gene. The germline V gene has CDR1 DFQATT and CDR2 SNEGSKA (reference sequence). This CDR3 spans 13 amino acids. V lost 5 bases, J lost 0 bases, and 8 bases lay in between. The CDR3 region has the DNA TGCAGTGCTGGACGGGACTCTGGAAACACCATATATTTT. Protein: CSAGRDSGNTIYF.

This CDR3 is CASSLGHRASLNTEAFF. CDR3 bases: TGCGCCAGCAGCTTGGGCCATAGGGCCAGCTTGAACACTGAAGCTTTCTTT. V and J are TRBV5-1 and TRBJ1-1; no clear D gene. V was clipped by 0 bases and J by 0 bases, with 15 bases between them. Germline CDR1 reads SGHRS; CDR2 reads YFSETQ. CDR3 size: 17 residues.

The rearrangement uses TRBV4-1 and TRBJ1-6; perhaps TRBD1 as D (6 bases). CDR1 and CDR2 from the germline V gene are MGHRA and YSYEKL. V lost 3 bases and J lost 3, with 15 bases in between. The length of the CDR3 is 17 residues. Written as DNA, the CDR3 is TGCGCCAGCAGCCACACCGGGACAACCGGCTATAATTCACCCCTCCACTTT. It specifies CASSHTGTTGYNSPLHF.

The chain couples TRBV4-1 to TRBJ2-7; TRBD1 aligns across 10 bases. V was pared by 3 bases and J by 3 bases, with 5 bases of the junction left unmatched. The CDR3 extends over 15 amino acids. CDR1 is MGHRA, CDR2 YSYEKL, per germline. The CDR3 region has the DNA TGCGCCAGCAGCCAGCCCCGGGACAGGGGCTACGAGCAGTACTTC. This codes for CASSQPRDRGYEQYF.

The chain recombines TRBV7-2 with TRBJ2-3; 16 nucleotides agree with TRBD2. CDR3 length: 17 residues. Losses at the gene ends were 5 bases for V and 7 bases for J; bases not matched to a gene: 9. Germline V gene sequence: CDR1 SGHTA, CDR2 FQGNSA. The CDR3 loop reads CASSPGLAGGPGNTQYF. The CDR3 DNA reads TGTGCCAGCAGCCCGGGACTAGCGGGGGGGCCGGGGAATACGCAGTATTTT.

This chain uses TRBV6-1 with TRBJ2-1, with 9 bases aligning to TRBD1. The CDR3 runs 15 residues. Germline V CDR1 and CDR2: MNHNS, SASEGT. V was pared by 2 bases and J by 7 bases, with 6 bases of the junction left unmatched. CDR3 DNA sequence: TGTGCCAGCAGTGAATTGGGGACAGGGAGGAATGAGCAGTTCTTC. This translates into CASSELGTGRNEQFF.

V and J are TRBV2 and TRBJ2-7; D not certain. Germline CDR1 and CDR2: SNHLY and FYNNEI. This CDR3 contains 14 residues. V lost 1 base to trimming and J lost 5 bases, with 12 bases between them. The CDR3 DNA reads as TGTGCCAGCAGTGAAGTTGTAAGTCTCCACGAGCAGTACTTC. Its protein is CASSEVVSLHEQYF.

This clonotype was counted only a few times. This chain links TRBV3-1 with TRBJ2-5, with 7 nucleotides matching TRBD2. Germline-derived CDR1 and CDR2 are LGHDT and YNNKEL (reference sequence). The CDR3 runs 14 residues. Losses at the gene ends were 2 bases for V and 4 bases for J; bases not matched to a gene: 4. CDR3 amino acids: CASSQNPSGETQYF. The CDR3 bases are TGTGCCAGCAGCCAAAACCCTAGCGGAGAGACCCAGTACTTC.

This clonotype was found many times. The CDR3, as DNA: TGTGCCAGTTCCCGGGACAGGAACACAGATACGCAGTATTTT. It yields the protein CASSRDRNTDTQYF. The genes are TRBV27 and TRBJ2-3; 8 bases are shared with TRBD1. The CDR3 sequence is 14 residues long. Germline lookup yields CDR1 MNHEY and CDR2 SMNVEV (reference sequence). V lost 9 bases and J lost 2; bases outside the gene matches: 7.

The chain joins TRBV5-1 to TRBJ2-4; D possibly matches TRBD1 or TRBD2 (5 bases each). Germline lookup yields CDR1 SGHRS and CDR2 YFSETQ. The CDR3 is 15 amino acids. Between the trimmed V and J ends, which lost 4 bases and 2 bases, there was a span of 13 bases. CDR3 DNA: TGCGCCAGCAGCCCCCGGGACCTACCCAAAAACATTCAGTACTTC. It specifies CASSPRDLPKNIQYF.

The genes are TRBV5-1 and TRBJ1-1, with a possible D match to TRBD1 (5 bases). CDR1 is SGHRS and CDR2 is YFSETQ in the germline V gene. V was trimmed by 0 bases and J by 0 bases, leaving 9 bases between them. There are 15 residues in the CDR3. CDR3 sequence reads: CASSLVGALNTEAFF. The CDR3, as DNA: TGCGCCAGCAGCTTGGTTGGGGCGCTGAACACTGAAGCTTTCTTT.

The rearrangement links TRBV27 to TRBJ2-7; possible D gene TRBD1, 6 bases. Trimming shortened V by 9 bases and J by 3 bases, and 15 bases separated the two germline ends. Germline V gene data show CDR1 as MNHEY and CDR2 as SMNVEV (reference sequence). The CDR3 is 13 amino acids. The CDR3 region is CASRTEADYEQYF. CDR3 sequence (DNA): TGTGCCAGTCGGACAGAAGCTGACTACGAGCAGTACTTC.

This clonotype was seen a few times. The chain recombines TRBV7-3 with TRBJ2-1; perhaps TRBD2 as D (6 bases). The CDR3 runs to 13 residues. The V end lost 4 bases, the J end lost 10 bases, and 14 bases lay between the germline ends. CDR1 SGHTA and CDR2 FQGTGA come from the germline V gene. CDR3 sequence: CASSSTRDLEQFF. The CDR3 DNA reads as TGTGCCAGCAGCTCAACGCGGGACTTAGAGCAGTTCTTC.